Listed below are T cell receptor beta chains from one sample, sequenced in a study of blood T cell repertoires in COVID-19. The protocol was immunoSEQ multiplex PCR, while the TCRdb copy is restricted to in-frame clones and leaves out a portion. The repertoire holds under 50,000 clones, 77% seen once, with around 20% in the top ten. The sequenced sample was peripheral blood. Receptors were obtained from a human donor with active or convalescent COVID-19. The donor label of this sample is uncertain. Each CDR3 is given with its conserved first and last residue. A D gene is named only where the DNA matches it firmly. A row's size may be missing; if present it is once, few, many or a size class.

J gene	D gene	clone size	V gene	CDR3 DNA	CDR3 protein
TRBJ2-2	NA	once	TRBV6-2/TRBV6-3	TGTGCCAGCAGCGAGAACCAGGGGCCCGGGGAGCTGTTTTTT	CASSENQGPGELFF
TRBJ2-7	NA	NA	TRBV28	TGTGCCAGCAGTTTGCTATCTTCAGGGGACCAGTACTTC	CASSLLSSGDQYF
TRBJ1-3	NA	NA	TRBV5-1	TGCGCCAGCAGCTTGGGACAGCCCCACTCTGGAAACACCATATATTTT	CASSLGQPHSGNTIYF
TRBJ2-2	NA	NA	TRBV10-3	TGTGCCACACAGGGCCTGAACACCGGGGAGCTGTTTTTT	CATQGLNTGELFF
TRBJ2-6	TRBD1	NA	TRBV5-1	TGCGCCAGCAGCTTGGGAGCGACAGGGACAGGGGCCAACGTCCTGACTTTC	CASSLGATGTGANVLTF
TRBJ1-2	NA	NA	TRBV29-1	TGCAGCGTTGAGGAGGACGGCTACACCTTC	CSVEEDGYTF
TRBJ2-1	NA	NA	TRBV19	TGTGCCAGTGGCCTACAGGGTTCCTACAATGAGCAGTTCTTC	CASGLQGSYNEQFF
TRBJ1-5	TRBD1	few	TRBV2	TGTGCCAGCAGCGCGGACAGGGCGCCTCAGCCCCAGCATTTT	CASSADRAPQPQHF
TRBJ1-5	NA	NA	TRBV28	TGTGCCAGCAGTTTATTAGATCAGCCCCAGCATTTT	CASSLLDQPQHF
TRBJ1-6	NA	once	TRBV18	TGTGCCAGCTCACCTGGAACAGTTAATTCACCCCTCCACTTT	CASSPGTVNSPLHF
TRBJ2-1	TRBD2	NA	TRBV13	TGTGCCAGCAGCTTCCTTGGTAGCGGGAGAGGGTTGAGCTCCTACAATGAGCAGTTCTTC	CASSFLGSGRGLSSYNEQFF